This is a list of T cell receptor beta chains from one sample in a study of cytomegalovirus exposure and HLA in healthy donors. The data were produced by immunoSEQ multiplex PCR, yet TCRdb's version contains in-frame clones alone and is incomplete. Of about 130,000 clones in the sample, more than 8% were seen once. The specimen was PBMCs. The receptors stem from a man aged 40-49 years in good health and CMV-seronegative. Both conserved end residues are part of each CDR3. Each record gives: clone size, V gene, J gene, D gene, CDR3 DNA, CDR3 protein. The D gene is left open where the match is weak. Size is omitted from some rows. Given values are once, few, many or a class for expanded clones.

size: few; V: TRBV25-1; J: TRBJ2-4; D: NA; DNA: TGTGCCAGCAGTTCCCTAGCCAAAAACATTCAGTACTTC; CDR3: CASSSLAKNIQYF
size: few; V: TRBV29-1; J: TRBJ1-2; D: TRBD1; DNA: TGCAGCGGAGGGGGGACAGGGAATGGCTACACCTTC; CDR3: CSGGGTGNGYTF
size: few; V: TRBV7-2; J: TRBJ1-4; D: TRBD1; DNA: TGTGCCAGCAGCTTAAAACAGGGGGCGTTCGAAAAACTGTTTTTT; CDR3: CASSLKQGAFEKLFF
size: many; V: TRBV4-2; J: TRBJ1-5; D: NA; DNA: TGTGCCAGCAGCCAAGACAGGGATCAGCCCCAGCATTTT; CDR3: CASSQDRDQPQHF
size: few; V: TRBV5-1; J: TRBJ1-6; D: TRBD1; DNA: TGCGCCAGCAGCTTCGGACAGGGGTTATATAATTCACCCCTCCACTTT; CDR3: CASSFGQGLYNSPLHF
size: few; V: TRBV6-5; J: TRBJ1-1; D: TRBD1; DNA: TGTGCCGCGGAGGGGGCAGGGGGCTCGGCTGAAGCTTTCTTT; CDR3: CAAEGAGGSAEAFF
size: NA; V: TRBV19; J: TRBJ2-2; D: TRBD2; DNA: TGTGCCAGTAGTACCACAGCGGGGCCCGGGGAGCTGTTTTTT; CDR3: CASSTTAGPGELFF
size: NA; V: TRBV10-3; J: TRBJ1-6; D: TRBD1; DNA: TGTGCCATCAGTGGGGACAGAAGTTCGGGATCACCCCTCCACTTT; CDR3: CAISGDRSSGSPLHF
size: few; V: TRBV5-1; J: TRBJ2-5; D: NA; DNA: TGCGCCAGCAGCTTGACGGCAGGGCAAGAGACCCAGTACTTC; CDR3: CASSLTAGQETQYF
size: NA; V: TRBV28; J: TRBJ1-5; D: TRBD1; DNA: TGTGCCAGCAGTTTTGGTATTTGGACAGGGAGCTATCAGCCCCAGCATTTT; CDR3: CASSFGIWTGSYQPQHF
size: NA; V: TRBV19; J: TRBJ2-7; D: TRBD1; DNA: TGTGCCAGTAGCTCCGACAGGGACCGGGGAGAGCAGTACTTC; CDR3: CASSSDRDRGEQYF
size: few; V: TRBV25-1; J: TRBJ1-4; D: NA; DNA: TGTGCCAGCAGCCCTCTTGGGGCAGGGACTAATGAAAAACTGTTTTTT; CDR3: CASSPLGAGTNEKLFF
size: NA; V: TRBV4-1; J: TRBJ1-4; D: NA; DNA: TGCGCCAGCAGCCTCCGGTGGGAAAAACTGTTTTTT; CDR3: CASSLRWEKLFF
size: NA; V: TRBV6-1; J: TRBJ2-7; D: NA; DNA: TGTGCCAGCAGTGACAGGGTTGGAGTCTACGAGCAGTACTTC; CDR3: CASSDRVGVYEQYF
size: NA; V: TRBV6-5; J: TRBJ1-3; D: NA; DNA: TGTGCCAGCAGTTACGTCTCAGTTCTTGGAAACACCATATATTTT; CDR3: CASSYVSVLGNTIYF
size: NA; V: TRBV18; J: TRBJ1-3; D: NA; DNA: TGTGCCAGCTCAGAGACAGGTCCAACCTCTGGAAACACCATATATTTT; CDR3: CASSETGPTSGNTIYF
size: NA; V: TRBV15; J: TRBJ2-7; D: TRBD1; DNA: TGTGCCACCAGAGATCCGGGACAGGGGCCCTACGAGCAGTACTTC; CDR3: CATRDPGQGPYEQYF
size: NA; V: TRBV25-1; J: TRBJ1-4; D: NA; DNA: TGTGCCAGCAGCCGAGGGTCGAGAGAAAAACTGTTTTTT; CDR3: CASSRGSREKLFF
size: NA; V: TRBV13; J: TRBJ2-7; D: NA; DNA: TGTGCCAGCAGGAAGGGGGCCTACGAGCAGTACTTC; CDR3: CASRKGAYEQYF
size: NA; V: TRBV5-1; J: TRBJ2-3; D: TRBD2; DNA: TGCGCCAGCAGCTTGGTGCCTAGCGGGGGGGGTGAAGATACGCAGTATTTT; CDR3: CASSLVPSGGGEDTQYF
size: few; V: TRBV29-1; J: TRBJ2-7; D: NA; DNA: TGCAGCGCGGGGGAGGATGGGCTCGAGCAGTACTTC; CDR3: CSAGEDGLEQYF
size: NA; V: TRBV15; J: TRBJ2-7; D: TRBD1; DNA: TGTGCCACCAGCAGAGGCGACGACAGGGTTTCGTACGAGCAGTACTTC; CDR3: CATSRGDDRVSYEQYF
size: few; V: TRBV29-1; J: TRBJ2-1; D: TRBD2; DNA: TGCAGCGCCGGGGGGGGGAGCTCCTACAATGAGCAGTTCTTC; CDR3: CSAGGGSSYNEQFF
size: NA; V: TRBV2; J: TRBJ2-7; D: NA; DNA: TGTGCCAGCAGTGTCGACTACTACGAGCAGTACTTC; CDR3: CASSVDYYEQYF
size: NA; V: TRBV20-1; J: TRBJ2-7; D: NA; DNA: TGCAGTGCTAGGCGGGCCTACGAGCAGTACTTC; CDR3: CSARRAYEQYF
size: NA; V: TRBV5-1; J: TRBJ2-3; D: TRBD2; DNA: TGCGCCAGCGCATCTTTAGCGGGGGGGGTCGAGGGGACGCAGTATTTT; CDR3: CASASLAGGVEGTQYF
size: NA; V: TRBV10-1; J: TRBJ2-3; D: NA; DNA: TGCGCCAGCAGTGAGACGGGACTCTCGGCAGATACGCAGTATTTT; CDR3: CASSETGLSADTQYF
size: few; V: TRBV5-1; J: TRBJ2-5; D: NA; DNA: TGCGCCAGCAGCTTGGAACAGGTCCAAGAGACCCAGTACTTC; CDR3: CASSLEQVQETQYF
size: few; V: TRBV7-9; J: TRBJ2-1; D: NA; DNA: TGTGCCAGCAGCTTAGGGACATTCGTCCCCGATGAGCAGTTCTTC; CDR3: CASSLGTFVPDEQFF
size: NA; V: TRBV5-8; J: TRBJ2-1; D: NA; DNA: TGTGCCAGCAGCTTGCTCCCCCCACGAGAGAATGAGCAGTTCTTC; CDR3: CASSLLPPRENEQFF
size: NA; V: TRBV19; J: TRBJ1-1; D: NA; DNA: TGTGCCAGTAGTCGGGAAGCTGAAGCTTTCTTT; CDR3: CASSREAEAFF
size: NA; V: TRBV15; J: TRBJ1-5; D: NA; DNA: TGTGCCACCAGCAGAGCATCCATCGGGGGCAATCAGCCCCAGCATTTT; CDR3: CATSRASIGGNQPQHF